A single sample gave rise to the 14 T cell receptor beta chains below, sequenced in a study of neurological immune-mediated disorders. TCRdb used MiXCR to reprocess the 5' RACE reads, holding one entry per CDR3 protein. The table lists about 50,000 distinct CDR3 sequences, about a tenth of them singletons. Indicated time point: longitudinal time-point 1 (baseline). The sample taken for sequencing was PBMCs. These receptors all stem from a middle-aged woman in good health.

This clonotype was counted many times. This chain connects TRBV7-2 to TRBJ2-7, with TRBD1 as a possible D gene (5 bases). Germline V gene sequence: CDR1 SGHTA, CDR2 FQGNSA. The CDR3 totals 14 residues. Trimming stripped 5 bases from V and 3 bases from J, with 14 bases between. CDR3 bases: TGTGCCAGCAGCAGTCCCAGGGATTTCTACGAGCAGTACTTC. It yields the protein CASSSPRDFYEQYF.

The sample holds many counts of this clonotype. This chain joins TRBV5-1 and TRBJ2-7; 10 bases line up with TRBD1. This CDR3 is built from 14 residues. The trim removed 3 bases at V and 2 bases at J, leaving 2 bases unmatched. From germline, CDR1 is SGHRS and CDR2 YFSETQ. The CDR3 DNA sequence: TGCGCCAGCAGCTGGGGGACAGGGGCCTACGAGCAGTACTTC. Its translation is CASSWGTGAYEQYF.

This clonotype showed up many times. This chain links TRBV4-3 with TRBJ2-3, with D possibly matching TRBD2 (6 bases). Trimming took off 1 base at V and 3 bases at J, with 11 bases between the two ends. This CDR3 contains 15 residues. Germline CDR1 reads LGHNA; CDR2 reads YSLEER. CDR3 DNA sequence: TGCGCCAGCAGCCAAGGCCCGGGGGAAACAGATACGCAGTATTTT. This gives the protein CASSQGPGETDTQYF.

This clonotype came up many times. The chain is built from TRBV20-1 and TRBJ2-5; TRBD2 matches at 7 bases. Per the germline V gene, CDR1 is DFQATT and CDR2 is SNEGSKA (reference sequence). Trimming removed 5 bases from V and 0 bases from J; junction bases left unmatched: 9. The length of the CDR3 is 15 residues. The CDR3 DNA reads TGCAGTGCTCTTGGTGGTAGCGGGTACCAAGAGACCCAGTACTTC. Translation: CSALGGSGYQETQYF.

Comments on this clonotype: Possible read error: a much larger clone is one base away. The V gene is TRBV6-2 or TRBV6-3, the J gene TRBJ1-1; D call uncertain. The CDR3 contains 14 residues. Trimming took 5 bases from V and 4 from J, leaving 14 bases between them. Germline CDR1 MNHEY, CDR2 SVGEGT. For the CDR3, the DNA is TGTGCCAGCAGTCCGACCCGTCCGGGCACTGAAGCTTTCTTT. Encoded protein: CASSPTRPGTEAFF.

At least ten counts were recorded for this clonotype. The J gene is TRBJ1-1, the V gene TRBV5-1; D uncertain. V was clipped by 2 bases and J by 1 base, with 9 bases between them. Per germline, CDR1 SGHRS and CDR2 YFSETQ. The length of the CDR3 is 14 residues. CDR3 coding DNA: TGCGCCAGCAGCTTAGGACCTAGGAACACTGAAGCTTTCTTT. The encoded protein is CASSLGPRNTEAFF.

A note on this clonotype: This may come from a read error, since a much larger clone is one base off. CDR3 amino acids: CASNQFQNTEAFF. The CDR3 DNA sequence: TGTGCCAGCAACCAATTTCAGAACACTGAAGCTTTCTTT. The chain joins TRBV3-1 to TRBJ1-1; no reliable D call. The CDR3 loop spans 13 amino acids. From germline, CDR1 is LGHDT and CDR2 YNNKEL (reference sequence). Drawing the rest from reference TRBV3-1 and TRBJ1-1, the complete variable domain is DTAVSQTPKYLVTQMGNDKSIKCEQNLGHDTMYWYKQDSKKFLKIMFSYNNKELIINETVPNRFSPKSPDKAHLNLHINSLELGDSAVYFCASNQFQNTEAFFGQGTRLTVV.

This clonotype was detected many times. The chain employs TRBV5-1 and TRBJ2-7; D is possibly TRBD2 (7 bases). V was clipped by 4 bases and J by 3 bases, with 14 bases between them. The CDR3 runs 14 residues. Germline loops: CDR1 SGHRS, CDR2 YFSETQ. The chain's CDR3 is CASSGGPGGYEQYF. CDR3 nucleotides: TGCGCCAGCAGCGGGGGCCCGGGAGGCTACGAGCAGTACTTC.

This clonotype was seen many times. This rearrangement joins TRBV4-1 to TRBJ2-7; 12 positions match TRBD1. The CDR3 consists of 15 residues. V trimming: 2 bases; J trimming: 6 bases; junction bases outside the gene matches: 5. Per germline, CDR1 MGHRA and CDR2 YSYEKL. The CDR3 DNA is TGCGCCAGCAGCCAATGGGGACAGGGGGCTGGCGAGCAGTACTTC. Encoded protein: CASSQWGQGAGEQYF.

This clonotype was recorded many times. CDR3 residues: CASSLAGTNTEAFF. For the CDR3, the DNA is TGCGCCAGCAGCTTGGCCGGGACGAACACTGAAGCTTTCTTT. The rearrangement joins TRBV5-1 to TRBJ1-1, with D possibly being TRBD1 (5 bases). The CDR3 runs to 14 residues. Deletions cut 0 bases from V and 1 base from J, with 7 bases between. Germline V gives CDR1 SGHRS, CDR2 YFSETQ.

Relative to its sample, this clonotype is medium-sized. V usage is TRBV4-3 and J usage is TRBJ2-1; no firm D call. The ends were cut back, 0 bases at V and 4 bases at J, with 10 bases in the middle. This CDR3 has 15 residues. Germline-derived CDR1 and CDR2 are LGHNA and YSLEER. The CDR3 sequence is CASSQDGNRYNEQFF. CDR3 coding DNA: TGCGCCAGCAGCCAAGATGGGAATAGATACAATGAGCAGTTCTTC.

This clonotype showed up just a few times. J is TRBJ2-1 and V is TRBV5-5, with 7 bases aligning to TRBD2. Trimming took 4 bases from V and 4 from J; bases not matched to a gene: 5. The CDR3 spans 14 residues. Germline V CDR1 and CDR2: SGHKS, YYEKEE (reference sequence). CDR3: CASSDWRGYNEQFF. CDR3 coding DNA: TGTGCCAGCAGCGACTGGCGGGGGTACAATGAGCAGTTCTTC.

Ten or more counts support this clonotype. The chain carries TRBV10-3 and TRBJ2-3; D remains unclear. The V end lost 3 bases, the J end lost 1 base, and 8 bases lay between the germline ends. Germline loops: CDR1 ENHRY, CDR2 SYGVKD. CDR3 length equals 14 residues. CDR3 loop: CAISDGPGTDTQYF. The CDR3 DNA follows: TGTGCCATCAGTGATGGACCCGGCACAGATACGCAGTATTTT.

In its sample, this clonotype was seen many times. This chain uses TRBV7-8 with TRBJ2-3, with 8 positions matching TRBD1. Looked up from germline, CDR1 is SGHVS and CDR2 is FQNEAQ. The V gene end was trimmed by 5 bases and the J gene end by 4 bases; junction bases not matched to a gene: 8. The CDR3 contains 15 residues. Written as DNA, the CDR3 is TGTGCCAGCAGCCCGCAGGGGGCGCTTCCAGATACGCAGTATTTT. Amino acid sequence: CASSPQGALPDTQYF.